These 25 T cell receptor beta chains were all obtained from the same sample, sequenced in a study of blood T cell repertoires in COVID-19 (dated by TCRdb to the early 2020s). Libraries were made using the immunoSEQ multiplex PCR assay. TCRdb holds this immuneACCESS table with in-frame rearrangements only. Some clones are missing; in checked studies, unresolved V genes explain under half, and the rest has no known cause. The table for this sample lists roughly 280,000 clones; approximately 86% of them were counted only once. Jointly, the top ten make up about 5.2% of the sample. Sequencing was done on a sample of peripheral blood. The receptor set was obtained from a woman aged 55-69 years with COVID-19, enrolled during active disease.

The J gene is TRBJ1-2, the V gene TRBV6-5; D is unresolved. There are 13 residues in the CDR3. V gave up 5 bases and J gave up 2 bases, with 9 bases separating them. Germline lookup yields CDR1 MNHEY and CDR2 SVGAGI. This CDR3 reads CASSPQWNYGYTF. The DNA of the CDR3 is TGTGCCAGCAGTCCCCAGTGGAACTATGGCTACACCTTC.

J is TRBJ2-1 and V is TRBV29-1, with D possibly being TRBD2 (6 bases). The V gene's germline CDR1 is SQVTM and CDR2 ANQGSEA. The V end lost 3 bases, the J end lost 8 bases, and 32 bases lay between the germline ends. CDR3 length: 19 amino acids. CDR3 nucleotide sequence: TGCAGCGTTGAGGCGGGGCCCCTTTCCCCTGGCCGTCTCATCGATGAGCAGTTCTTC. Translated: CSVEAGPLSPGRLIDEQFF.

This clone was seen more than once but under ten times. The chain carries TRBV7-9 and TRBJ2-3; weak D call: TRBD2 (6 bases). The germline CDR1 and CDR2 sequences are SEHNR and FQNEAQ (reference sequence). Between the trimmed V and J ends, which lost 3 bases and 2 bases, there was a span of 21 bases. The CDR3 covers 18 residues. The CDR3: CASSLARLGAGDTDTQYF. The CDR3 coding sequence is TGTGCCAGCAGCTTGGCCCGGCTTGGAGCGGGCGACACAGATACGCAGTATTTT.

The V gene is TRBV5-6, the J gene TRBJ2-1; D not certain. Per germline, CDR1 SGHDT and CDR2 YYEEEE. The CDR3 is made up of 14 amino acids. V was shortened by 6 bases and J by 5 bases, with 15 bases between the two germline ends. CDR3: CASTFVGRDNEQFF. CDR3 bases: TGTGCCAGCACCTTTGTGGGTCGGGACAATGAGCAGTTCTTC. The variable domain in full, completed from reference TRBV5-6 and TRBJ2-1, reads DAGVTQSPTHLIKTRGQQVTLRCSPKSGHDTVSWYQQALGQGPQFIFQYYEEEERQRGNFPDRFSGHQFPNYSSELNVNALLLGDSALYLCASTFVGRDNEQFFGPGTRLTVL.

The chain joins TRBV5-8 to TRBJ2-7, with 7 nucleotides matching TRBD1. The V segment lost 4 bases and the J segment 3 bases; nucleotides outside the gene matches: 7. CDR3 length equals 14 residues. Germline CDR1 and CDR2: SGHTS and YDEGEE. CDR3: CASSHDRVLYEQYF. In DNA form, the CDR3 reads TGTGCCAGCAGCCACGACAGGGTCCTCTACGAGCAGTACTTC. Full variable domain (missing parts from reference TRBV5-8 and TRBJ2-7): EAGVTQSPTHLIKTRGQQATLRCSPISGHTSVYWYQQALGLGLQFLLWYDEGEERNRGNFPPRFSGRQFPNYSSELNVNALELEDSALYLCASSHDRVLYEQYFGPGTRLTVT.

The CDR3: CASSFQGFAEAFF. CDR3 nucleotides: TGTGCCAGCAGTTTTCAGGGATTCGCCGAAGCTTTCTTT. The V call is TRBV28, the J call TRBJ1-1, with D possibly being TRBD1 (5 bases). Germline loops: CDR1 MDHEN, CDR2 SYDVKM. V lost 3 bases and J 8 bases, leaving 13 bases between the germline ends. The CDR3 contains 13 residues.

As DNA, the CDR3 is TGTGCCAGCAGCTCCAAGGGGGGGAGCGACGAGCAGTACTTC. Translation: CASSSKGGSDEQYF. The chain has TRBV5-4 and TRBJ2-7; tentative D call: TRBD2 (7 bases). CDR1 and CDR2 from the germline V gene are SGHNT and YYREEE (reference sequence). Deletions cut 3 bases from V and 5 bases from J, with 15 bases between. The CDR3 runs 14 residues.

The chain couples TRBV5-4 to TRBJ2-4, with 10 bases fitting TRBD2. The CDR3 length is 15 residues. The J segment lost 8 bases and the V segment lost 0 bases, leaving 5 bases of the junction unmatched. Germline V gene sequence: CDR1 SGHNT, CDR2 YYREEE (reference sequence). CDR3 region: CASSLGGSGRDIQYF. The CDR3 bases are TGTGCCAGCAGCTTGGGAGGCAGCGGGAGGGACATTCAGTACTTC.

This chain uses TRBV7-6 with TRBJ1-2; a weak D match, TRBD1 (5 bases). The CDR3 loop spans 15 amino acids. V was trimmed by 5 bases and J by 8 bases, leaving 21 bases between them. Germline V gene lookup returns CDR1 SGHVS and CDR2 FNYEAQ. The CDR3 reads CASSPDGAAPGGYTF. The CDR3 DNA sequence: TGTGCCAGCAGCCCCGATGGGGCAGCACCCGGAGGCTACACCTTC. Full variable domain (missing parts from reference TRBV7-6 and TRBJ1-2): GAGVSQSPRYKVTKRGQDVALRCDPISGHVSLYWYRQALGQGPEFLTYFNYEAQQDKSGLPNDRFSAERPEGSISTLTIQRTEQRDSAMYRCASSPDGAAPGGYTFGSGTRLTVV.

The V call is TRBV29-1, the J call TRBJ2-7, with TRBD1 matching over 7 bases. This CDR3 has 14 residues. Germline V lookup: CDR1 SQVTM, CDR2 ANQGSEA. J lost 4 bases, V lost 0 bases, and 6 bases had no gene match. The CDR3 nucleotides are TGCAGCGTTGAAGATAGGGACAGTGGTTACGAGCAGTACTTC. Protein: CSVEDRDSGYEQYF.

The CDR3 region is CASSQPGTGALNTEAFF. CDR3 in DNA: TGTGCCAGCAGCCAGCCCGGGACAGGCGCATTGAACACTGAAGCTTTCTTT. V and J are TRBV7-3 and TRBJ1-1, with TRBD1 identical over 8 bases. Germline trimming cut 5 bases from V and 0 bases from J; bases unmatched to any gene: 11. This CDR3 region has 17 residues. The germline CDR1 and CDR2 sequences are SGHTA and FQGTGA. The entire variable domain, with the rest obtained from reference TRBV7-3 and TRBJ1-1, is as follows: GAGVSQTPSNKVTEKGKYVELRCDPISGHTALYWYRQSLGQGPEFLIYFQGTGAADDSGLPNDRFFAVRPEGSVSTLKIQRTERGDSAVYLCASSQPGTGALNTEAFFGQGTRLTVV.

This clone appeared once. The rearrangement joins TRBV6-5 to TRBJ1-5, with 7 bases matching TRBD1. The germline gives CDR1 MNHEY, CDR2 SVGAGI. Trimming removed 0 bases from V and 0 bases from J; junction bases left unmatched: 2. The CDR3 length is 16 residues. CDR3 nucleotide sequence: TGTGCCAGCAGTTACTCGACAGGGAGTAGCAATCAGCCCCAGCATTTT. Amino acids: CASSYSTGSSNQPQHF.

The chain has TRBV7-6 and TRBJ2-1; 9 nucleotides match TRBD2. The CDR3 has 16 amino acids. Germline V gene sequence: CDR1 SGHVS, CDR2 FNYEAQ. V was pared by 4 bases and J by 4 bases, with 8 bases of the junction left unmatched. The CDR3 here is CASSYALAGLYNEQFF. In DNA form, the CDR3 reads TGTGCCAGCAGCTATGCCCTAGCGGGGTTGTACAATGAGCAGTTCTTC.

The genes are TRBV18 and TRBJ2-2, with 10 bases fitting TRBD2. Trimming cost V 3 bases and J 2 bases; bases outside gene matches: 6. The CDR3 is 17 residues long. CDR1 is KGHSH, CDR2 LQKENI, per germline. The CDR3 loop reads CASSPRWTSGNTGELFF. CDR3 coding DNA: TGTGCCAGCTCACCGCGCTGGACTAGCGGTAACACCGGGGAGCTGTTTTTT.

This chain joins TRBV3-1 (or the pseudogene TRBV3-2) and TRBJ2-1, with D unresolved. V shed 4 bases and J shed 9 bases, with 16 bases lying between them. The CDR3 length is 14 residues. The germline V gene encodes CDR1 LGHDT and CDR2 YNNKEL (reference sequence). CDR3 in DNA: TGTGCCAGCAGCCCGGAGCCGGGTGGCGGTGAGCAGTTCTTC. It yields the protein CASSPEPGGGEQFF.

The chain is built from TRBV24-1 and TRBJ2-5, with a tentative D call TRBD1 (7 bases). The germline V gene encodes CDR1 KGHDR and CDR2 SFDVKD. The CDR3 runs to 14 residues. V shed 4 bases and J shed 5 bases, with 13 bases lying between them. CDR3 in amino acids: CATSDSGGSETQYF. The DNA of the CDR3 is TGTGCCACCAGTGACTCAGGGGGGTCGGAGACCCAGTACTTC.

The V call is TRBV19, the J call TRBJ1-5, with TRBD1 matching over 9 bases. The CDR3 is 15 residues long. J lost 6 bases, V lost 3 bases, and 6 bases had no gene match. The germline CDR1 and CDR2 sequences are LNHDA and SQIVND (reference sequence). Written as DNA, the CDR3 is TGTGCCAGTAGTATGGGACAGGGTTCAGGTCAGCCCCAGCATTTT. This encodes CASSMGQGSGQPQHF.

This chain connects TRBV5-1 to TRBJ2-5; possibly TRBD1 for D (5 bases). Trimming removed 2 bases at V and 6 bases at J, with 17 bases between. There are 15 residues in the CDR3. In germline, CDR1 is SGHRS, CDR2 YFSETQ. In nucleotides, the CDR3 is TGCGCCAGCAGCTTCAGCTTAAGGGGCGGAAAGACCCAGTACTTC. This codes for CASSFSLRGGKTQYF.

The V gene is TRBV21-1, the J gene TRBJ1-2. TRBV21-1 is termed a pseudogene. This CDR3 region has 15 residues. The CDR3, as DNA: TGTGCCAGCAGCAAGGTTAGTGAGGAACCATATGGCTACACCTTC. Protein product: CASSKVSEEPYGYTF.

This chain uses TRBV30 with TRBJ2-3, with 12 bases that match TRBD2. V gave up 5 bases and J gave up 5 bases; unmatched junction bases: 11. Germline CDR1 and CDR2: GTSNPN and SVGIG (reference sequence). The CDR3 loop spans 16 amino acids. CDR3 DNA: TGTGCCTGGGGTCCCAAACTAGCGGGAGGAGAAGATACGCAGTATTTT. Its translation: CAWGPKLAGGEDTQYF.

The V call is TRBV30, the J call TRBJ1-1; D gene ambiguous. The CDR3 is 13 amino acids. V was pared by 0 bases and J by 8 bases, with 13 bases between. CDR1 is GTSNPN and CDR2 is SVGIG in the germline V gene (reference sequence). The CDR3 DNA reads as TGTGCCTGGAGTGTAGCGCAAACTAACGAAGCTTTCTTT. Its translation: CAWSVAQTNEAFF.

The genes are TRBV9 and TRBJ2-1, with D possibly matching TRBD1 (6 bases). Trimming left V 0 bases short and J 5 bases short, with 12 bases between. Germline CDR1 SGDLS, CDR2 YYNGEE. CDR3 size: 15 residues. The DNA of the CDR3 is TGTGCCAGCAGCGTAGGGGGACAAACTGACAATGAGCAGTTCTTC. Amino acid sequence: CASSVGGQTDNEQFF.

This clone has a single count. This chain uses TRBV9 with TRBJ2-5, with 8 nucleotides matching TRBD1. CDR1 is SGDLS, CDR2 YYNGEE, per germline. The CDR3 spans 16 residues. After removal of 0 bases from V and 5 bases from J, the junction contained 9 bases not matched to a gene. The CDR3 DNA reads as TGTGCCAGCAGCGTAGCTTCCCAGGGGGCAAGGGAGACCCAGTACTTC. Protein sequence: CASSVASQGARETQYF. The variable domain in full, with the rest retrieved from reference TRBV9 and TRBJ2-5, is DSGVTQTPKHLITATGQRVTLRCSPRSGDLSVYWYQQSLDQGLQFLIQYYNGEERAKGNILERFSAQQFPDLHSELNLSSLELGDSALYFCASSVASQGARETQYFGPGTRLLVL.

The genes are TRBV30 and TRBJ1-2; 7 nucleotides match TRBD1. Germline V gives CDR1 GTSNPN, CDR2 SVGIG (reference sequence). The CDR3 length is 14 residues. V was clipped by 2 bases and J by 4 bases; unmatched bases: 7. The DNA of the CDR3 is TGTGCCTGGAGTACGGACAGGACCCTCTATGGCTACACCTTC. Translating gives CAWSTDRTLYGYTF.

J is TRBJ1-1 and V is TRBV6-6, with a possible D match to TRBD1 (6 bases). V lost 5 bases and J 4 bases, leaving 11 bases between the germline ends. CDR1 and CDR2 (germline): MNHNY, SVGAGI (reference sequence). This CDR3 has 13 amino acids. CDR3 sequence (DNA): TGTGCCAGCAGTAATAGGGGGGGCACTGAAGCTTTCTTT. Residues: CASSNRGGTEAFF.